This T cell receptor beta chain was obtained from a study of T cell responses to AZD1222 COVID-19 vaccine. The study, taken as a whole, reports: At baseline, just a handful of AZD1222 recipients tested seropositive. Clonal diversity was possibly underestimated, and the donors were mostly white British, with more females. Vaccine-associated CD4 TCRs ranged over spike, dominating at 160-218 and 743-854.

On this clone: Its antigen is not identified.

Second-dose intervals of approximately 4 or approximately 12 weeks were pooled. Data came from immunoSEQ multiplex PCR; TCRdb stores just in-frame clones and leaves some out. Of 100,000 to 150,000 clones in the sample, approximately 85% were seen once. The CDR3 loop spans 15 amino acids. The V end was cut by 3 bases, the J end by 2 bases, with 11 bases between. CDR1 and CDR2 from the germline V gene are LGHNA and YSLEER. The chain joins TRBV4-3 to TRBJ1-5, with D perhaps TRBD1 (5 bases). This clonotype was sampled from an adult who received the AZD1222 COVID-19 vaccine. This sample comprised peripheral blood, obtained 28 days after the second AZD1222 dose. Here the CDR3 DNA reads TGCGCCAGCAGCCAGGGGGACGGTGGCAATCAGCCCCAGCATTTT. Its translation is CASSQGDGGNQPQHF.